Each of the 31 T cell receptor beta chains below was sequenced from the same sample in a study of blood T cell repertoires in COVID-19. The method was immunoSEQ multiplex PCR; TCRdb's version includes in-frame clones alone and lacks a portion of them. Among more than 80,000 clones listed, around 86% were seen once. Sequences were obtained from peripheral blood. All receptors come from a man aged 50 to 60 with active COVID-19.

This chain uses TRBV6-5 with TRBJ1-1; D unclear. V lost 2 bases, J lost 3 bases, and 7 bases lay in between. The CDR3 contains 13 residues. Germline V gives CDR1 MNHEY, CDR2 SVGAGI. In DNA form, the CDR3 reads TGTGCCAGCAGTTACCGAGAGGACACTGAAGCTTTCTTT. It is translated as CASSYREDTEAFF.

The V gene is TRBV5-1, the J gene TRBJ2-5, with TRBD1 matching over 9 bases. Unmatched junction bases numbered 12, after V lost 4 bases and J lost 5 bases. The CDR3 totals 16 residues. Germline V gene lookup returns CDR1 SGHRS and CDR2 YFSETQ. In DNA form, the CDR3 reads TGCGCCAGCAGCCCAGGTACAGGGGGCGCAGGGGAGACCCAGTACTTC. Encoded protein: CASSPGTGGAGETQYF.

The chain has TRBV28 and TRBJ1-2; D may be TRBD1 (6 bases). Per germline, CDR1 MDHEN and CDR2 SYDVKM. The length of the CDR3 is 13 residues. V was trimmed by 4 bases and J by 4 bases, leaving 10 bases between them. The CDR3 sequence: CASSSTGFYGYTF. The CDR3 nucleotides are TGTGCCAGCAGTTCCACAGGGTTCTATGGCTACACCTTC.

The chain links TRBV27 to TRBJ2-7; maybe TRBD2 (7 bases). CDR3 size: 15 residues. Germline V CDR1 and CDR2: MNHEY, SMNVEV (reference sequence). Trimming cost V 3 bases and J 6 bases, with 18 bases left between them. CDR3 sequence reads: CASSLGLAEGGEQYF. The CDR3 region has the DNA TGTGCCAGCAGTTTGGGGCTAGCGGAGGGGGGCGAGCAGTACTTC.

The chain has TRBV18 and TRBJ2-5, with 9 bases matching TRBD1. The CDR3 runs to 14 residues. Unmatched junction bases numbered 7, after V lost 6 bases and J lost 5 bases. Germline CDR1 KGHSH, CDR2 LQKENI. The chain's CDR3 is CASSLNRGQETQYF. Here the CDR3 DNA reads TGTGCCAGCTCGCTTAACAGGGGGCAGGAGACCCAGTACTTC.

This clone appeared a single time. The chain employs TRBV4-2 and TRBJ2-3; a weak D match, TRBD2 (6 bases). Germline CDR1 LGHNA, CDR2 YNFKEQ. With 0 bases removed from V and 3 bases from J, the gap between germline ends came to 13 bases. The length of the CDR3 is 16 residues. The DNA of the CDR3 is TGTGCCAGCAGCCAAGAGTGGGGCGGGGTGACAGATACGCAGTATTTT. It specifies CASSQEWGGVTDTQYF.

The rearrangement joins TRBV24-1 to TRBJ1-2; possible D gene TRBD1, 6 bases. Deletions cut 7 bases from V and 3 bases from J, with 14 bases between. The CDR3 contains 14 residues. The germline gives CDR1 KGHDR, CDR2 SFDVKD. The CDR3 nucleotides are TGTGCCACCAGGGGCGGGGGCCCAGACTATGGCTACACCTTC. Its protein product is CATRGGGPDYGYTF.

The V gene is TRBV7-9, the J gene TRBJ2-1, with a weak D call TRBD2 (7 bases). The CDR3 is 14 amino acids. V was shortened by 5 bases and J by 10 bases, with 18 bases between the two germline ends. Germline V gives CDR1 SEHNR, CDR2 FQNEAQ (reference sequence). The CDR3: CASSPRGGIQEQFF. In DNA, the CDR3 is TGTGCCAGCAGCCCAAGGGGGGGCATTCAGGAGCAGTTCTTC.

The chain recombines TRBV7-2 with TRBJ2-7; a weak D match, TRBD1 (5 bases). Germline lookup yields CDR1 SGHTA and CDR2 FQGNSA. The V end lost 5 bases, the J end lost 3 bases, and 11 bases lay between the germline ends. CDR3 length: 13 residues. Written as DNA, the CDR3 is TGTGCCAGCAGCGGCGACCAGGGCTACGAGCAGTACTTC. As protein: CASSGDQGYEQYF.

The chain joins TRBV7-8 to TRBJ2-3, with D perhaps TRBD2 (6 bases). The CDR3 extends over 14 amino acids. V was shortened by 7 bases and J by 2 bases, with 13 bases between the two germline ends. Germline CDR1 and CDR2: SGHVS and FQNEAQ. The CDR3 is CASMLQRATDTQYF. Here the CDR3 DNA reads TGTGCCAGCATGCTCCAGCGGGCCACAGATACGCAGTATTTT.

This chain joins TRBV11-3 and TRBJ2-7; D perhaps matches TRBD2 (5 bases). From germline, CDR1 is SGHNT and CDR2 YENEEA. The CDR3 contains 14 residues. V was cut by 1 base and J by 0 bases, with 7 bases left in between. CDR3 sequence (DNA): TGTGCCAGCAGCTTAGCGGGGAGCTCCTACGAGCAGTACTTC. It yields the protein CASSLAGSSYEQYF.

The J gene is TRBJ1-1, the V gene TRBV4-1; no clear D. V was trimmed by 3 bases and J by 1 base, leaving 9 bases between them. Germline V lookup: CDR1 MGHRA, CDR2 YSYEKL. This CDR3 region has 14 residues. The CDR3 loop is CASSHDMGNTEAFF. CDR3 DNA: TGCGCCAGCAGCCACGACATGGGGAACACTGAAGCTTTCTTT.

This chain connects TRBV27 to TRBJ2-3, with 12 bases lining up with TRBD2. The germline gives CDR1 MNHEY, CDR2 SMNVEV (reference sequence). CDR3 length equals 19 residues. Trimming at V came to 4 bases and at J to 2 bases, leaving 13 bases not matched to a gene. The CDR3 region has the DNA TGTGCCAGCAGTTCCCCCTCTAGCGGGGGGGAATTATACACAGATACGCAGTATTTT. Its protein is CASSSPSSGGELYTDTQYF.

CDR3 residues: CASRPRQGHTEAFF. CDR3 nucleotides: TGTGCCAGCAGGCCAAGACAGGGTCATACTGAAGCTTTCTTT. V gene TRBV6-5 combines with J gene TRBJ1-1; 7 bases are shared with TRBD1. The germline gives CDR1 MNHEY, CDR2 SVGAGI. V lost 6 bases, J lost 5 bases, and 9 bases stayed unmatched. CDR3 length equals 14 residues.

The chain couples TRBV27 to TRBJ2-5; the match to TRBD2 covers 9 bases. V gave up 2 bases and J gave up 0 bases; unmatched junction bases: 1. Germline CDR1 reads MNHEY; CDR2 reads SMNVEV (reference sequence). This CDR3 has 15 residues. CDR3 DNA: TGTGCCAGCAGTTTAATAGCGGGGGACCAAGAGACCCAGTACTTC. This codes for CASSLIAGDQETQYF.

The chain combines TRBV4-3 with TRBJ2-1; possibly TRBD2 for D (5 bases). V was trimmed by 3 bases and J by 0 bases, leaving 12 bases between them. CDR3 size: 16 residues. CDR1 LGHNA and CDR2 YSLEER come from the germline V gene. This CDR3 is CASSHNLGSSYNEQFF. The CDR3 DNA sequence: TGCGCCAGCAGCCATAATTTAGGGAGCTCCTACAATGAGCAGTTCTTC.

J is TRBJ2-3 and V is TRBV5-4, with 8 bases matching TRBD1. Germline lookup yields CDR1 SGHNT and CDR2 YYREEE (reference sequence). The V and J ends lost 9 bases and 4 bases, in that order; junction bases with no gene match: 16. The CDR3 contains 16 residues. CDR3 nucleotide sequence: TGTGCCACCAATGAGGGAGGACAGGGTGGCGCAGATACGCAGTATTTT. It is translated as CATNEGGQGGADTQYF.

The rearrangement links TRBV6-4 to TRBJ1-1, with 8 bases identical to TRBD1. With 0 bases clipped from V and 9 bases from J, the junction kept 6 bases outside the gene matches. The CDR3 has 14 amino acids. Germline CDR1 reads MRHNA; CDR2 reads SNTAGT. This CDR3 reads CASSDSSRGPKAFF. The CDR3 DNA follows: TGTGCCAGCAGTGACTCCTCCAGGGGGCCCAAAGCTTTCTTT.

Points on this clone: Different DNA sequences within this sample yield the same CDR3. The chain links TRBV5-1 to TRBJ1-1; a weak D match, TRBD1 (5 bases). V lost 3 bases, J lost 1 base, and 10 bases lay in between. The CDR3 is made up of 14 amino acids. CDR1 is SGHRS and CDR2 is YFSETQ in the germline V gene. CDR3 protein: CASSSGTGNTEAFF. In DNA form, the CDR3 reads TGCGCCAGCAGCTCGGGCACAGGGAACACTGAAGCTTTCTTT.

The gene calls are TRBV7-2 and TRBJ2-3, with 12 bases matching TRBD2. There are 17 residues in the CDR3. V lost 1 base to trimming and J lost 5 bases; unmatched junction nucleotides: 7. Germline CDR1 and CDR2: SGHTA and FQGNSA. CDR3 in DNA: TGTGCCAGCAGCTTAGAGGAACTAGCGGGAGGTGGAGATACGCAGTATTTT. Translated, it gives CASSLEELAGGGDTQYF. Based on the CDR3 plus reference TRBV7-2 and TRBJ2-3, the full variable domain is GAGVSQSPSNKVTEKGKDVELRCDPISGHTALYWYRQSLGQGLEFLIYFQGNSAPDKSGLPSDRFSAERTGGSVSTLTIQRTQQEDSAVYLCASSLEELAGGGDTQYFGPGTRLTVL.

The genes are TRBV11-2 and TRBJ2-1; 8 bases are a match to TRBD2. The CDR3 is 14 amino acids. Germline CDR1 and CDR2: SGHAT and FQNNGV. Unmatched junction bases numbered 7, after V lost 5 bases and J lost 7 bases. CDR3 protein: CASSRGGNRNEQFF. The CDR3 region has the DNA TGTGCCAGCAGCCGCGGGGGGAACAGGAATGAGCAGTTCTTC.

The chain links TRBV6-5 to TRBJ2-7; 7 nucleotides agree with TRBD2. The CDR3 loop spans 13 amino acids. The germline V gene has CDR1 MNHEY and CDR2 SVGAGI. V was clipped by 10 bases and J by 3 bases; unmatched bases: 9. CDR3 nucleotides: TGTGCCACCGGGGAGGGGCCGGGCTACGAGCAGTACTTC. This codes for CATGEGPGYEQYF.

The CDR3 here is CASSLMTASNQPQHF. CDR3 sequence (DNA): TGTGCCAGCAGCTTAATGACAGCTAGCAATCAGCCCCAGCATTTT. This rearrangement joins TRBV7-2 to TRBJ1-5; D might be TRBD1 (5 bases). Trimming took 2 bases from V and 0 from J, leaving 8 bases between them. Germline CDR1 is SGHTA and CDR2 is FQGNSA. This CDR3 spans 15 amino acids.

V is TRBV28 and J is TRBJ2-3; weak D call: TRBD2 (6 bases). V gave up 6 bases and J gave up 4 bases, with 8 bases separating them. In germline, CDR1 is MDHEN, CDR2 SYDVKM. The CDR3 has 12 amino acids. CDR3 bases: TGTGCCAGCAGAGTAGCGGCAGATACGCAGTATTTT. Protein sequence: CASRVAADTQYF.

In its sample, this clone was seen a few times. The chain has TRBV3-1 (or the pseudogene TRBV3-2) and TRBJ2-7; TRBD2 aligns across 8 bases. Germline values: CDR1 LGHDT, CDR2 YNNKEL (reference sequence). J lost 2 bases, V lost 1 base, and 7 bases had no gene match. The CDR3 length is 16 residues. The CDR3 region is CASSQGYGGETYEQYF. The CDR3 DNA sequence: TGTGCCAGCAGCCAAGGATACGGGGGGGAGACCTACGAGCAGTACTTC.

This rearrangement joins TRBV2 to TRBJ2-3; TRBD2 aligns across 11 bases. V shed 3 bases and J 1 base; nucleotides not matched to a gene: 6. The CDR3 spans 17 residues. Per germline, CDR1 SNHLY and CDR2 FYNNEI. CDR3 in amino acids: CASSDPSGGPRTDTQYF. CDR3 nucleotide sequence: TGTGCCAGCAGTGATCCTAGCGGGGGGCCCCGCACAGATACGCAGTATTTT.

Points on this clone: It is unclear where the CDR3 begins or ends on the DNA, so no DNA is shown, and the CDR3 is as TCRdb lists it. The CDR3 is CASSSSTLMNTEAFF. This chain uses TRBV28 with TRBJ1-1; no DNA check was done on the table's D call, TRBD1. Inclusive of both ends, the CDR3 amounts to 15 amino acids. Germline lookup yields CDR1 MDHEN and CDR2 SYDVKM.

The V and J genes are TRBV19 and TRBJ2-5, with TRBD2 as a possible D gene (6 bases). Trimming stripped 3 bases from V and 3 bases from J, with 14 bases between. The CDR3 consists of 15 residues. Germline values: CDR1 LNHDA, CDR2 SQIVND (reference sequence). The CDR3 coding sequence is TGTGCCAGTAGTATGAGGAGGGGTCCTGAAGAGACCCAGTACTTC. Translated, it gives CASSMRRGPEETQYF.

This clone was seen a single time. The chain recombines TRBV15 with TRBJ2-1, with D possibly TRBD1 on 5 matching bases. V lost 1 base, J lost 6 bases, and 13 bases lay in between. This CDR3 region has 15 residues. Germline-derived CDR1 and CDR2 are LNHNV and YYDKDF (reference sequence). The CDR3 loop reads CATSRVTGARNEQFF. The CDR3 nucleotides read TGTGCCACCAGCAGAGTTACAGGTGCACGCAATGAGCAGTTCTTC. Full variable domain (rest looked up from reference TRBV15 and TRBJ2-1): DAMVIQNPRYQVTQFGKPVTLSCSQTLNHNVMYWYQQKSSQAPKLLFHYYDKDFNNEADTPDNFQSRRPNTSFCFLDIRSPGLGDTAMYLCATSRVTGARNEQFFGPGTRLTVL.

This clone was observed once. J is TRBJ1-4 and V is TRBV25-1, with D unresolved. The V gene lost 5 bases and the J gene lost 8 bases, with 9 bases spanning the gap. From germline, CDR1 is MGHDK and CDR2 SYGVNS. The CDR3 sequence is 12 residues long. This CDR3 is CASSLTGEKLFF. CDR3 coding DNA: TGTGCCAGCAGTCTGACGGGGGAAAAACTGTTTTTT.

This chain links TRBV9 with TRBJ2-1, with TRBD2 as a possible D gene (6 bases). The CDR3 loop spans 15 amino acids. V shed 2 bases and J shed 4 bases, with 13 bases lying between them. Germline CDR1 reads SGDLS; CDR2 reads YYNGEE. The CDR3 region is CASSVLAGLYNEQFF. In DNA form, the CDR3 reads TGTGCCAGCAGCGTGCTTGCGGGGTTATACAATGAGCAGTTCTTC.